The following is a T cell receptor (beta chain) sequence with its context. Its antigen is currently not known. Base qualities are missing; no much larger clone stands one base away. This entry belongs to a study of shared clonotypes between healthy human individuals (dated by TCRdb to the early 2020s). Study-wide context: The cohort comprised a couple of women and a few men aged 18 to 49 years. To estimate repertoire size and how much clonotypes are shared between individuals, the study performed deep sequencing of blood TCR repertoires from about 5 healthy adults. Between about 0.9 and 9 billion PBMCs per donor were obtained by leukapheresis. For each donor, CD4 naive and CD4 memory were each given three plates, CD8 naive was given two plates, and CD8 memory was given one plate. Different laboratories and diverse techniques were used to prepare libraries and sequence TCR repertoires, to increase sequencing depth and limit assay-specific biases. Broader findings and caveats from the paper: Pairwise subsampling led to the expectation that sequencing depth would affect the degree of clonotype sharing among donors. Because the study included a small number of donors, the genetic and exposure-history diversity represented was limited. Naive subsets generally had larger estimated clonotype richness than memory subsets. Sampling was restricted to blood, and TCR repertoires in tissue are likely to differ from TCR repertoires in blood. Compared with non-shared clonotypes, the clonotypes found in all four sorted-subset donors had higher generation probabilities. Incomplete sequencing was indicated by rarefaction of sorted-subset datasets, despite the large sequencing depth. Across four donors, about 5.2% of naive CD4, approximately 3.6% of naive CD8, 2.3% of memory CD4, and about 0.44% of memory CD8 clonotypes were shared.

Using the deep immunoSEQ assay, multiplex PCR amplified TCR CDR3 regions from genomic DNA. Genomic DNA extracted from each cell subset was distributed evenly over all wells of several immunoSEQ 96-well plates, and each plate served as one replicate. For sorted subsets, each replicate PCR was loaded with 200 ng genomic DNA, equivalent to some 27,000 T cell genomes. Purified libraries were measured with a Qubit 3.0 fluorometer, size-checked on a Bioanalyzer 2100, and measured again with the KAPA Library Quantification kit. Every immunoSEQ 96-well plate was sequenced on a separate single-read 150-cycle Illumina NextSeq 550 flow cell. The source study handled its data this way. Because the immunoSEQ output included only junctional sequences and no quality scores, the filtering could not be the same as the filtering used for full-length reads. To assign V/J genes and CDR3, sequences were annotated using PyIR, a Python wrapper for IgBLAST v1.9, with IMGT germline references. Reads were filtered out if the reads had weak V/J assignments (E-value above 1e-6), no CDR3, stop codons, out-of-frame junctions, or ambiguous translated residues. V3J clonotypes were defined by identical inferred V gene, J gene, and CDR3 amino acid sequence. To compute the percentage overlap between repertoires, the number of shared unique clonotypes was divided by the size of the smaller repertoire. RTK rarefaction, the Chao1 estimator, and Recon v2.1 estimates of unobserved clonotypes were used to assess repertoire richness. Generation probabilities were computed with OLGA for all TCRbeta clonotypes obtained by the gDNA method from a few donors. TCRdb's version of the immuneACCESS table is confined to in-frame rearrangements and falls short of the full clone set. An unresolved V gene accounts for under half of the shortfall where checked; the remainder is of unknown origin. V, J and clone size derive from that table, while D and trimming were established from the DNA sequence. The sample profile shows 400,000 or so clones; around 96% of them were found once. Together, the top ten hold approximately 0.32% of the sample.

According to the germline V gene, CDR1 reads SGHRS and CDR2 reads YFSETQ. Taken from cysteine to phenylalanine, the CDR3 has 15 residues. The entry retains the CDR3 DNA only, 45 bases that are in frame from base 1. The V end loses 4 bases and the J end loses 5 bases, and a stretch of 15 bases separates them. Healthy HIV-negative adults with no recently reported acute infections or vaccinations were included as donors. Every donor was a Caucasian adult residing in Nashville, Tennessee, USA. CD8 memory samples combined magnetically selected CD45RO+ cells with CCR7-negative CD45RA+ effector memory (TemRA) cells. Blood was obtained by leukapheresis, after which PBMCs were separated by Ficoll-Histopaque density gradient centrifugation and cryopreserved in liquid nitrogen vapor phase. Purity and quantity of every magnetically sorted T cell population were checked by analytical flow cytometry. Genomic DNA was isolated from each sorted fraction and quantified by UV absorbance on a Nanodrop 2000c.

Sample: memory CD8+ T cells sorted from blood. According to the study, the label for this sample's cell subset or site signals: CD45RO+ cells pooled with CCR7-negative TemRA cells. This clonotype was obtained from a man aged 30 to 39 in good health. The V gene is TRBV5-1 and the J gene is TRBJ1-4; TRBD1 could be the D gene, as 6 bases match. The CDR3 sequence is CASSPETGLNEKLFF. The DNA reads as follows: TGCGCCAGCAGCCCGGAGACAGGTTTAAATGAAAAACTGTTTTTT.